These T cell receptor beta chains were read from a single sample in a study of cytomegalovirus exposure and HLA in healthy donors. TCRdb's copy holds only in-frame clones and misses some; the assay was immunoSEQ multiplex PCR. The sample lists fewer than 110,000 clones, about 74% occurring once. Sequencing was done on a sample of PBMCs. Receptor source: a woman aged 40 to 50 in good health and CMV-seropositive. Both conserved end residues are part of each CDR3. D genes are given only for firm matches. The size entry is marked missing in some rows and otherwise reads once, few, many or a size class.

clone size,D gene,V gene,J gene,CDR3 length,CDR3 DNA,CDR3 protein
NA,TRBD1,TRBV4-1,TRBJ1-2,15,TGCGCCAGCAGCCAACCCGGGACAGGGAACTATGGCTACACCTTC,CASSQPGTGNYGYTF
NA,NA,TRBV30,TRBJ1-6,13,TGTGCCTGGAGTGGGCAGGGCGATTCACCCCTCCACTTT,CAWSGQGDSPLHF
NA,NA,TRBV19,TRBJ2-7,17,TGTGCCAGTAGTACAGCCTCCGGACAGATCGGGACCTACGAGCAGTACTTC,CASSTASGQIGTYEQYF
NA,NA,TRBV7-9,TRBJ1-2,15,TGTGCCAGCAGCTTAGGGGAGGGGATGGGCTATGGCTACACCTTC,CASSLGEGMGYGYTF
NA,NA,TRBV30,TRBJ1-6,15,TGTGCCTGGAGGCCTCAGGGAGGTGGGAATTCACCCCTCCACTTT,CAWRPQGGGNSPLHF
NA,NA,TRBV6-6,TRBJ1-4,12,TGTGCCAGCAGTCCCTCGAGGGAAAAACTGTTTTTT,CASSPSREKLFF
NA,NA,TRBV29-1,TRBJ1-5,13,TGCAGCGTTGGGGACTTTAGCAATCAGCCCCAGCATTTT,CSVGDFSNQPQHF
NA,TRBD1,TRBV4-1,TRBJ1-6,17,TGCGCCAGCAGCCAAGTTTGGGGACAGGGGGTTAATTCACCCCTCCACTTT,CASSQVWGQGVNSPLHF
NA,TRBD2,TRBV19,TRBJ2-5,15,TGTGCCAGTAGTATACAAGCGGGGCGCCAAGAGACCCAGTACTTC,CASSIQAGRQETQYF
NA,TRBD1,TRBV5-1,TRBJ1-1,14,TGCGCCAGCAGCTTGGCCGCAGGGGGAACTGAAGCTTTCTTT,CASSLAAGGTEAFF
NA,TRBD1,TRBV10-2,TRBJ2-7,18,TGCGCCAGCAGTGAATCGGCGTTCGGGACAGTCGTTTCCTACGAGCAGTACTTC,CASSESAFGTVVSYEQYF
NA,NA,TRBV7-9,TRBJ1-2,13,TGTGCCAGCAGCTTAGAGGCCCAGAGGGGCTACACCTTC,CASSLEAQRGYTF
few,NA,TRBV6-1,TRBJ1-1,15,TGTGCCAGCAGTTCACCGACAGACTTTAACACTGAAGCTTTCTTT,CASSSPTDFNTEAFF
NA,NA,TRBV6-5,TRBJ1-2,14,TGTGCCAGCAGTTACTCGATGGTCAAGGGGGGCTACACCTTC,CASSYSMVKGGYTF
NA,TRBD1,TRBV6-5,TRBJ2-7,14,TGTGCCAGCGAAAGACAGGGGGGTACCTACGAGCAGTACTTC,CASERQGGTYEQYF
NA,NA,TRBV6-5,TRBJ2-2,13,TGTGCCAGCAGAGCGCGGAACACCGGGGAGCTGTTTTTT,CASRARNTGELFF
NA,NA,TRBV19,TRBJ1-1,15,TGTGCCAGTAGTATAAGCCCCCGCCGGAGCACTGAAGCTTTCTTT,CASSISPRRSTEAFF
NA,NA,TRBV11-2,TRBJ2-3,14,TGTGCCAGCAGCTTAGGGACTAGCACAGATACGCAGTATTTT,CASSLGTSTDTQYF
NA,NA,TRBV13,TRBJ1-6,13,TGTGCCAGCAGCGGACCGGGGAATTCACCCCTCCACTTT,CASSGPGNSPLHF
NA,NA,TRBV7-2,TRBJ2-2,16,TGTGCCAGCAGTCGACCCCCGCCAGGGAACACCGGGGAGCTGTTTTTT,CASSRPPPGNTGELFF
NA,NA,TRBV5-1,TRBJ2-1,16,TGCGCCAGCAGCTTGTCCGGACAGACTTCCTACAATGAGCAGTTCTTC,CASSLSGQTSYNEQFF
many,TRBD2,TRBV19,TRBJ2-3,12,TGTGCCAGTAGGCTAGCGGGAGATACGCAGTATTTT,CASRLAGDTQYF
NA,NA,TRBV30,TRBJ1-5,13,TGTGCCTGGAGTCACAGCTTCAATCAGCCCCAGCATTTT,CAWSHSFNQPQHF
NA,TRBD1,TRBV11-2,TRBJ2-2,15,TGTGCCAGCAGCTTGGGACAGGGGCAGGCCGGGGAGCTGTTTTTT,CASSLGQGQAGELFF
NA,NA,TRBV25-1,TRBJ1-2,13,TGTGCCAGCAGTGAATACGGAGGAGTTGGCTACACCTTC,CASSEYGGVGYTF
once,TRBD1,TRBV28,TRBJ1-5,15,TGTGCCAGCAGTCCTAGGGGGCCGAGCAATCAGCCCCAGCATTTT,CASSPRGPSNQPQHF
NA,NA,TRBV9,TRBJ1-1,14,TGTGCCAGCAGCCTCGCGGGGGGCGACACTGAAGCTTTCTTT,CASSLAGGDTEAFF
NA,NA,TRBV6-6,TRBJ1-5,13,TGTGCCAGCACTATTTATAGCAATCAGCCCCAGCATTTT,CASTIYSNQPQHF
NA,NA,TRBV7-2,TRBJ1-4,13,TGTGCCAGCAGCTTAGGTGTACGGGAAAAACTGTTTTTT,CASSLGVREKLFF
few,NA,TRBV27,TRBJ1-5,13,TGTGCCAGCAGTTTATCCCTCAATCAGCCCCAGCATTTT,CASSLSLNQPQHF
NA,NA,TRBV7-2,TRBJ2-6,15,TGTGCCAGCAGCTTAGTCGGTACTGGGGCCAACGTCCTGACTTTC,CASSLVGTGANVLTF
NA,NA,TRBV19,TRBJ1-5,15,TGTGCCAGTAGTTCCGACAGGACAAGCAATCAGCCCCAGCATTTT,CASSSDRTSNQPQHF
NA,TRBD1,TRBV30,TRBJ1-3,14,TGTGCCTGGAGTTCCGCAGGGGGTGGAAACACCATATATTTT,CAWSSAGGGNTIYF
NA,NA,TRBV5-1,TRBJ1-1,15,TGCGCCAGCAGGGCTGACGGACAGCCGAACACTGAAGCTTTCTTT,CASRADGQPNTEAFF
NA,TRBD2,TRBV6-1,TRBJ2-7,16,TGTGCCAGCAGTGAAACACTAGCGGGGGGGCAAGACGAGCAGTACTTC,CASSETLAGGQDEQYF
few,NA,TRBV5-1,TRBJ2-5,15,TGCGCCAGCAGCCAACGGGTGGGAACGGGGGAGACCCAGTACTTC,CASSQRVGTGETQYF
few,TRBD1,TRBV10-3,TRBJ2-6,17,TGTGCCATCAGCGAGGGACAGGGACACTCTGGGGCCAACGTCCTGACTTTC,CAISEGQGHSGANVLTF
NA,TRBD1,TRBV11-2,TRBJ1-2,14,TGTGCCAGCAGCTCCCCTCGACAGGGCGGCGGCTACACCTTC,CASSSPRQGGGYTF
NA,NA,TRBV20-1,TRBJ2-1,10,TGCAGTGCCTCCGGGACACGGGAGTTCTTC,CSASGTREFF
NA,NA,TRBV7-3,TRBJ2-1,15,TGTGCCAGCAGTCCCTCGCGGGAAGCTAATGATGAGCAGTTCTTC,CASSPSREANDEQFF
NA,NA,TRBV7-3,TRBJ2-1,14,TGTGCCAGCAGCTCCTTCGGGACCTACAATGAGCAGTTCTTC,CASSSFGTYNEQFF
NA,NA,TRBV7-3,TRBJ2-2,15,TGTGCCAGCAGCTTAGTCAGGGGAATCACCGGGGAGCTGTTTTTT,CASSLVRGITGELFF
NA,NA,TRBV30,TRBJ2-7,16,TGTGCCTGGAGTGTACGGAGGGGGGGGACCTCCTACGAGCAGTACTTC,CAWSVRRGGTSYEQYF